A single sample gave rise to the 8 T cell receptor beta chains below, sequenced in a study of HIV-infected patients and healthy controls. Whole blood was used without fractionation, so all unsorted peripheral T cells were included. Reverse transcription used roughly 450 ng RNA and constant-region primers for alpha and beta. Using multiplexing indices, alpha and beta chain libraries were generated apart by chain-specific third strand synthesis. TCRdb analysed the 5' RACE reads with MiXCR anew, one entry per CDR3 protein. The top ten clones hold around 22% of a sample with approximately 12,000 distinct CDR3 sequences, roughly 9.5% of them seen once. The sequencing used blood, collected before antiretroviral therapy. The receptors were sampled from an adult with HIV infection. The donor label of this sample is uncertain.

This clonotype showed up just a few times. Sequence at one end of the junction differs from germline and may be a read error. The CDR3 nucleotides are TGTGCCAGCAGAGAAGGGGCAGGGGGTAATTCACCCCTCCACTTT. Protein sequence: CASREGAGGNSPLHF. The chain is built from TRBV6-1 and TRBJ1-6; 7 nucleotides align to TRBD1. The length of the CDR3 is 15 residues. In germline, CDR1 is MNHNS, CDR2 SASEGT.

This clonotype was counted many times. This chain connects TRBV5-5 to TRBJ2-1; no definite D call. Germline V gene lookup returns CDR1 SGHKS and CDR2 YYEKEE (reference sequence). V was shortened by 3 bases and J by 3 bases, with 10 bases between the two germline ends. The CDR3 has 14 amino acids. CDR3 sequence (DNA): TGTGCCAGCAGCTACCATCTCGACTACAATGAGCAGTTCTTC. Its translation is CASSYHLDYNEQFF.

This clonotype was detected ten times or more. This chain links TRBV18 with TRBJ1-2; weak D call: TRBD1 (6 bases). Trimming stripped 2 bases from V and 4 bases from J, with 8 bases between. Germline V gives CDR1 KGHSH, CDR2 LQKENI. The CDR3 consists of 13 residues. CDR3 DNA: TGTGCCAGCTCACCAACGGACAGCTATGGCTACACCTTC. This translates into CASSPTDSYGYTF.

This clonotype is medium-sized. The rearrangement uses TRBV7-8 and TRBJ2-3, with unresolved D. The germline CDR1 and CDR2 sequences are SGHVS and FQNEAQ. The CDR3 has 14 residues. Trimming pared 5 bases from V and 5 bases from J, leaving 14 bases between. The CDR3 DNA is TGTGCCAGCAGCCCCCCAGGATGGGGAGATACGCAGTATTTT. This gives the protein CASSPPGWGDTQYF.

The table lists this clonotype with many counts. CDR3 in amino acids: CASSRDSTLYGYTF. CDR3 bases: TGTGCCAGCAGTAGGGACAGCACGCTCTATGGCTACACCTTC. The V and J genes are TRBV6-5 and TRBJ1-2; 7 bases are a match to TRBD1. This CDR3 is 14 amino acids long. Trimming cost V 5 bases and J 4 bases; bases outside gene matches: 7. Germline V CDR1 and CDR2: MNHEY, SVGAGI.

This clonotype has at least ten counts. The chain recombines TRBV11-2 with TRBJ2-7; D is ambiguous. Germline V gene lookup returns CDR1 SGHAT and CDR2 FQNNGV. V dropped 2 bases and J dropped 5 bases, with 10 bases sitting between them. The CDR3 sequence is 13 residues long. The CDR3 is CASSLQNQDEQYF. Here the CDR3 DNA reads TGTGCCAGCAGCTTACAAAATCAGGACGAGCAGTACTTC.

Ten or more counts support this clonotype. The CDR3 sequence: CASSSPGGQRSYNEQFF. Written as DNA, the CDR3 is TGCGCCAGCAGCTCACCTGGTGGGCAGCGGTCCTACAATGAGCAGTTCTTC. The rearrangement joins TRBV5-1 to TRBJ2-1, with TRBD2 as a possible D gene (5 bases). This CDR3 region has 17 residues. The germline V gene has CDR1 SGHRS and CDR2 YFSETQ. The V end lost 3 bases, the J end lost 1 base, and 17 bases lay between the germline ends.

This chain connects TRBV29-1 to TRBJ1-2; D gene ambiguous. The germline gives CDR1 SQVTM, CDR2 ANQGSEA. Trimming removed 4 bases from V and 10 bases from J, with 13 bases in between. The CDR3 is made up of 11 amino acids. The DNA for the CDR3 is TGCAGCGTTGGCCAAGGGAGTGACTACACCTTC. Its protein is CSVGQGSDYTF.